The clone carrying this TCR beta chain was counted at least ten times. Its antigen is as yet unknown. This specimen belongs to a study of sequential checkpoint blockade in melanoma. Overall study context: Randomization was 1:1 between first-line nivolumab→ipilimumab and ipilimumab→nivolumab. General study points: PD-L1 staining and CD8+ counts, not mutational load, tracked tumor T-cell clonality.

Generated by immunoSEQ multiplex PCR, the TCRdb table keeps only in-frame clones and is missing some. The sample shows roughly 3,200 clones, over 15% of them seen only once. Specified treatment: randomized to nivolumab then ipilimumab (arm A) or the reverse (arm B). This CDR3 contains 14 residues. Germline CDR1 reads MNHGY; CDR2 reads SAAAGT. V was pared by 5 bases and J by 4 bases, with 9 bases between. The specimen comprised tumor tissue (inferred from file names), sampled from a patient given nivolumab and ipilimumab in sequence. The clonotype was recovered from a human donor with melanoma. V and J are TRBV6-8 and TRBJ2-6; D not resolved. The CDR3 DNA reads TGTGCCAGCAGTATAGGGTGGGGGGCCAACGTCCTGACTTTC. Translation gives CASSIGWGANVLTF.